These T cell receptor beta chains were read from a single sample in a study of cytomegalovirus exposure and HLA in healthy donors. TCRdb's table, derived via immunoSEQ multiplex PCR, lists solely in-frame clones and lacks some. The sample lists approximately 130,000 clones, more than 75% occurring once. Material: PBMCs. These receptors were obtained from a woman in her twenties or thirties in good health and CMV-seronegative. Both conserved end residues are part of each CDR3. D genes are given only for firm matches.

D gene,J gene,V gene,CDR3 protein
.,TRBJ2-7,TRBV10-3,CAISAGDRYYEQYF
TRBD1,TRBJ2-1,TRBV7-2,CASSLGTGFYNEQFF
TRBD2,TRBJ2-2,TRBV18,CASSPQLASPGELFF
.,TRBJ1-4,TRBV6-5,CASSPGGGEKLFF
TRBD1,TRBJ2-7,TRBV2,CASSDLRDSLYEQYF
.,TRBJ2-2,TRBV7-3,CASRLVGTGELFF
TRBD1,TRBJ1-5,TRBV30,CAWSPTGADNQPQHF
TRBD1,TRBJ1-2,TRBV18,CASSPTGGLEGYTF
.,TRBJ2-1,TRBV2,CASSERQTVLYNEQFF
.,TRBJ2-1,TRBV6-6,CASSSSFGEQFF
.,TRBJ1-2,TRBV6-5,CASSYTGSAVEGYTF
.,TRBJ2-7,TRBV2,CASSSGTPSYEQYF
.,TRBJ2-7,TRBV19,CASSTGGGYEQYF
TRBD1,TRBJ1-6,TRBV5-1,CASSLGGGGSPLHF
.,TRBJ2-7,TRBV29-1,CSVATVSSYEQYF
TRBD1,TRBJ2-1,TRBV19,CASSPSDRGYNEQFF
.,TRBJ2-5,TRBV27,CASSLRLGGGYQETQYF
TRBD2,TRBJ2-1,TRBV30,CACRAGVQQFF
.,TRBJ1-2,TRBV10-3,CAISETALGYGYTF
.,TRBJ1-3,TRBV7-2,CASSLEPGPGNTIYF
TRBD2,TRBJ2-7,TRBV5-5,CASSSPSPGLVIAEQYF
TRBD2,TRBJ2-3,TRBV7-6,CASSPRASGTTPDTQYF
.,TRBJ1-4,TRBV27,CASSPGPGGKLFF
TRBD2,TRBJ2-7,TRBV29-1,CSVRPEGGYEQYF
TRBD1,TRBJ1-2,TRBV29-1,CSVEAVGGDGYTF
.,TRBJ2-7,TRBV7-2,CASSYAFRSYEQYF
.,TRBJ1-6,TRBV10-2,CASSEKGGGPPLHF
.,TRBJ1-2,TRBV30,CAWSVWQGHGYTF
TRBD1,TRBJ1-1,TRBV9,CASSRWTGGNTEAFF
.,TRBJ2-2,TRBV5-1,CASSLGDTDTGELFF
TRBD1,TRBJ1-2,TRBV30,CAWSAGGLRYGYTF
TRBD1,TRBJ2-1,TRBV5-1,CASSPGTGPHNEQFF
TRBD1,TRBJ1-1,TRBV30,CAWSSTGGNTEAFF
TRBD2,TRBJ2-5,TRBV2,CASSVASGGTQYF
.,TRBJ1-4,TRBV7-9,CASSLARMEGPVNGEKLFF
TRBD2,TRBJ2-5,TRBV5-1,CASSLAGGLEGPGQETQYF
.,TRBJ1-2,TRBV7-3,CASSLGLIDRAYGYTF
TRBD2,TRBJ2-1,TRBV29-1,CSGTSGDHNEQFF
.,TRBJ1-2,TRBV9,CASSALGSGYGYTF
TRBD1,TRBJ1-2,TRBV6-1,CASGFVQGASGYTF
.,TRBJ1-1,TRBV19,CASSKLNLNTEAFF
TRBD2,TRBJ2-3,TRBV2,CASSDRTSGTDTQYF
.,TRBJ1-5,TRBV10-2,CASSEGLQNQPQHF
.,TRBJ1-2,TRBV2,CASRPGVGVGSYGYTF
.,TRBJ2-5,TRBV11-2,CASSLAGSSSETQYF
TRBD1,TRBJ2-5,TRBV5-1,CASSRTGPRGETQYF
.,TRBJ1-1,TRBV4-3,CASSQDYSFRGSRTTEAFF
TRBD1,TRBJ1-4,TRBV4-3,CASSHPGTGAEKLFF
.,TRBJ2-7,TRBV7-9,CASSGPGRRAPSYEQYF
TRBD2,TRBJ2-3,TRBV7-2,CASSSPWGGEFTDTQYF
TRBD1,TRBJ1-2,TRBV27,CASSEDRGGYGYTF
.,TRBJ2-5,TRBV19,CASSIVGGETQYF
TRBD2,TRBJ2-5,TRBV9,CASSPAGGRSEETQYF